This T cell receptor beta chain was identified in a study of Ad26.COV2.S vaccination and SARS-CoV-2 variants. Using immunoSEQ multiplex PCR, the repertoire was profiled, and TCRdb retains in-frame clones only, with some absent. The top ten clones hold 5% of a sample with roughly 350,000 clones, 75% to 90% of them seen once. This CDR3 has 15 amino acids. V shed 1 base and J shed 5 bases, with 14 bases lying between them. Per germline, CDR1 LNHNV and CDR2 YYDKDF (reference sequence). This sample's treatment: 19 received Ad26.COV2.S at low or high dose, single or two shots; roughly five received placebo; per-sample allocation not given. Each sample was drawn 63 days after the first injection (of vaccine or placebo).

The chain uses TRBV15 and TRBJ1-1, with D maybe TRBD1 (5 bases). Sequencing used peripheral blood, obtained in a trial of Ad26.COV2.S vaccine versus placebo. The receptor's source is a person aged 18-65 years who received the Ad26.COV2.S COVID-19 vaccine or a placebo. For the CDR3, the DNA is TGTGCCACCAGCAGAGGAGGCAGGGCGGAGACTGAAGCTTTCTTT. It yields the protein CATSRGGRAETEAFF.